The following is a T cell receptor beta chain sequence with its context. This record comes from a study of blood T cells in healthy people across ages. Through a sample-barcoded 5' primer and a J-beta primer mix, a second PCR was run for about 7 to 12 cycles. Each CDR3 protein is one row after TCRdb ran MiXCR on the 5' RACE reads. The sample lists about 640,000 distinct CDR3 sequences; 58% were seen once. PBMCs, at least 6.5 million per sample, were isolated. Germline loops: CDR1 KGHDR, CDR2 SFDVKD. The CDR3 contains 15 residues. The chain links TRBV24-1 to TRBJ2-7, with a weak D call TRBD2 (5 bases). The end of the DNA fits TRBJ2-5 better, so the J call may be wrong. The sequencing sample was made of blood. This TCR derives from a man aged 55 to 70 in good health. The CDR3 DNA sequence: TGTGCCACCAGTGACCCGAGGAAGGGCGGGGAGACCCAGTACTTC. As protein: CATSDPRKGGETQYF.